Included here is one TCR beta chain sequence, with context. The data derive from a study of blood T cell repertoires in COVID-19. Background on the study: Sources were T cells, B-cell-depleted T cells, or PBMCs; the material itself was cDNA or gDNA.

CDR3 length equals 13 residues. Germline CDR1 is SGHAT and CDR2 is FQNNGV. V dropped 3 bases and J dropped 4; count of bases not matched to a gene: 3. Per the authors' pipeline: Estimates of nucleated cell counts were drawn from the amplification of reference gene primers. Sequencing used immunoSEQ multiplex PCR; TCRdb keeps in-frame clones, though not all of them. V and J calls and clone size are those listed in that table; D and trimming were worked out from the DNA. Here the sample spans over 250,000 clones, around 88% being singletons. Specimen: peripheral blood. V gene TRBV11-2 combines with J gene TRBJ2-7; 7 nucleotides agree with TRBD2. The sequence was obtained from a woman in her 70s with COVID-19, enrolled during active disease. CDR3 DNA: TGTGCCAGCAGCTTTGGGGGGGGTTACGAGCAGTACTTC. Translation gives CASSFGGGYEQYF.